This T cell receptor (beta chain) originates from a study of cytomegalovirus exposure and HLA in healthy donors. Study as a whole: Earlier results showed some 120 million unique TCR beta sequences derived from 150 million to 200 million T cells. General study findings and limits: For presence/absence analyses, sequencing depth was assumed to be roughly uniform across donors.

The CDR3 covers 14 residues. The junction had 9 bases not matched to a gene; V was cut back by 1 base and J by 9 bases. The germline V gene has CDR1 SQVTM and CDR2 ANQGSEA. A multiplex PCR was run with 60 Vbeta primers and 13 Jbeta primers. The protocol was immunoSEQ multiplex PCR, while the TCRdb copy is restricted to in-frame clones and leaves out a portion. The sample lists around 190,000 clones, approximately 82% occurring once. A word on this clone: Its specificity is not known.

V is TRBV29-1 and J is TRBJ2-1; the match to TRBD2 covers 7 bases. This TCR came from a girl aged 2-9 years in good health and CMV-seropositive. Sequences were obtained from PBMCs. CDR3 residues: CSVEAGGAGVEQFF. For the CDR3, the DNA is TGCAGCGTTGAAGCCGGTGGGGCGGGAGTTGAGCAGTTCTTC.